The 21 T cell receptor beta chains below all came from one sample that was sequenced in a study of blood T cells in healthy people across ages. Using a J-beta primer mix together with a sample-barcoded 5' primer, a second PCR was run for about 6 to 11 cycles. Via MiXCR, TCRdb re-called the 5' RACE reads, giving one row per CDR3 protein. Among 1.5 million to 1.9 million distinct CDR3 sequences, under 55% were seen once, and the ten largest hold roughly 3.7%. The material sequenced was blood. The receptors stem from a woman between 18 and 30 years old in good health.

The chain joins TRBV7-8 to TRBJ1-5, with TRBD1 matching over 8 bases. V gave up 5 bases and J gave up 4 bases; unmatched junction bases: 10. The CDR3 contains 16 residues. Germline CDR1 is SGHVS and CDR2 is FQNEAQ. The CDR3 nucleotides are TGTGCCAGCAGCCCAGGACAGGGCCGGCTTAATCAGCCCCAGCATTTT. Translation: CASSPGQGRLNQPQHF.

V and J are TRBV4-2 and TRBJ2-7; 10 nucleotides align to TRBD1. The germline CDR1 and CDR2 sequences are LGHNA and YNFKEQ. V lost 3 bases and J lost 3; bases outside the gene matches: 5. This CDR3 spans 15 amino acids. The CDR3 sequence is CASSHTTGGGYEQYF. The CDR3 bases are TGTGCCAGCAGCCACACGACAGGGGGCGGCTACGAGCAGTACTTC.

The V call is TRBV6-1, the J call TRBJ2-7; 13 nucleotides align to TRBD2. The CDR3 is 17 amino acids. Trimming at V came to 5 bases and at J to 0 bases, leaving 7 bases not matched to a gene. CDR1 is MNHNS, CDR2 SASEGT, per germline. As DNA, the CDR3 is TGTGCCAGCAGTCGTGGACTAGCGGGGGTGAGCTCCTACGAGCAGTACTTC. Its translation: CASSRGLAGVSSYEQYF.

This clonotype was recorded a few times. A read error may produce the germline difference seen at one junction end. This chain connects TRBV9 to TRBJ2-5; no firm D call. This CDR3 spans 15 amino acids. CDR1 is SGDLS, CDR2 YYNGEE, per germline. CDR3 loop: CASRVAQGAKETQYF. The CDR3 nucleotides read TGTGCCAGCAGAGTAGCTCAAGGAGCCAAAGAGACCCAGTACTTC. The full variable domain, completed using reference TRBV9 and TRBJ2-5, is DSGVTQTPKHLITATGQRVTLRCSPRSGDLSVYWYQQSLDQGLQFLIQYYNGEERAKGNILERFSAQQFPDLHSELNLSSLELGDSALYFCASRVAQGAKETQYFGPGTRLLVL.

With respect to this clonotype: At one end the junction does not follow the germline gene, possibly because of a read error. J is TRBJ1-2 and V is TRBV4-1, with no clear D. This CDR3 contains 15 residues. Germline V gives CDR1 MGHRA, CDR2 YSYEKL. The CDR3 coding sequence is TGCGCCAGCAGACAAGATCGGACGGGTGGCTATGGCTACACCTTC. Translated, it gives CASRQDRTGGYGYTF.

The chain combines TRBV12-3 or TRBV12-4 with TRBJ2-3, with 7 bases that match TRBD2. The CDR3 is 13 residues long. V dropped 6 bases and J dropped 11; count of bases not matched to a gene: 11. In DNA, the CDR3 is TGTGCCAGCAGCCAAGACCATCGGGGGGTGCAGTATTTT. Its translation: CASSQDHRGVQYF.

The chain carries TRBV5-1 and TRBJ2-5; 8 bases map to TRBD1. This CDR3 contains 15 residues. CDR1 is SGHRS and CDR2 is YFSETQ in the germline V gene. The junction had 6 bases not matched to a gene; V was cut back by 3 bases and J by 2 bases. This CDR3 is CASSSYGQGQETQYF. The CDR3, as DNA: TGCGCCAGCAGCTCCTACGGACAGGGTCAAGAGACCCAGTACTTC.

The chain uses TRBV4-2 and TRBJ1-4; 9 bases line up with TRBD1. Germline CDR1 and CDR2: LGHNA and YNFKEQ. The CDR3 loop spans 17 amino acids. The J segment lost 11 bases and the V segment lost 0 bases, leaving 13 bases of the junction unmatched. This CDR3 reads CASSQDSGQGTSGKLFF. Here the CDR3 DNA reads TGTGCCAGCAGCCAAGATTCGGGACAGGGCACCTCAGGCAAACTGTTTTTT.

The chain joins TRBV20-1 to TRBJ2-7; D ambiguous. V was pared by 4 bases and J by 4 bases, with 8 bases between. The CDR3 length is 11 residues. Per germline, CDR1 DFQATT and CDR2 SNEGSKA (reference sequence). The CDR3, as DNA: TGCAGTGCTACTCTCTCATACGAGCAGTACTTC. Its translation: CSATLSYEQYF.

This clonotype was seen more than once but under ten times. This chain links TRBV4-3 with TRBJ1-2; 8 nucleotides match TRBD1. This CDR3 is built from 15 residues. V shed 4 bases, J shed 4 bases, and the junction held 8 bases outside the gene matches. CDR1 LGHNA and CDR2 YSLEER come from the germline V gene. The CDR3 loop reads CASSPEGQAVYGYTF. The CDR3 region has the DNA TGCGCCAGCAGCCCCGAGGGACAGGCCGTCTATGGCTACACCTTC.

The chain is built from TRBV6-2 or TRBV6-3 and TRBJ1-2, with D possibly TRBD1 on 6 matching bases. Germline loops: CDR1 MNHEY, CDR2 SVGEGT. The CDR3 length is 15 residues. The V gene lost 6 bases and the J gene lost 1 base, with 15 bases spanning the gap. CDR3 DNA: TGTGCCAGCAGGGGACTGAGGGGACATAACTATGGCTACACCTTC. This sequence encodes CASRGLRGHNYGYTF.

The chain recombines TRBV6-2 or TRBV6-3 with TRBJ2-3, with D possibly matching TRBD2 (5 bases). This CDR3 has 16 amino acids. With 2 bases removed from V and 6 bases from J, the gap between germline ends came to 18 bases. CDR1 MNHEY and CDR2 SVGEGT come from the germline V gene. The CDR3 coding sequence is TGTGCCAGCAGTTACCCCGGTGGACTCCCCTCCGATACGCAGTATTTT. Encoded protein: CASSYPGGLPSDTQYF.

V is TRBV4-3 and J is TRBJ2-7, with D perhaps matching TRBD1 (6 bases). Germline loops: CDR1 LGHNA, CDR2 YSLEER. The CDR3 extends over 15 amino acids. The ends were cut back, 1 base at V and 2 bases at J, with 12 bases in the middle. CDR3 sequence: CASSQGRDIAYEQYF. CDR3 sequence (DNA): TGCGCCAGCAGCCAAGGTCGGGACATAGCCTACGAGCAGTACTTC.

A remark on this clonotype: Since no conserved phenylalanine or tryptophan closes the CDR3, a read error is the likely cause. The chain has TRBV7-9 and TRBJ2-7, with no clear D. The CDR3 is made up of 13 amino acids. Germline V gene sequence: CDR1 SEHNR, CDR2 FQNEAQ (reference sequence). CDR3: CANSLVSGYEQYS. DNA of the CDR3: TGTGCCAACAGCTTAGTATCGGGTTACGAGCAGTACTCC.

The chain has TRBV12-3 or TRBV12-4 and TRBJ2-2; TRBD2 is a possible D gene (6 bases). Deletions cut 5 bases from V and 5 bases from J, with 15 bases between. The CDR3 spans 15 residues. Here the CDR3 reads CASSNWGRETGELFF. The CDR3 coding sequence is TGTGCCAGCAGTAATTGGGGCCGGGAGACCGGGGAGCTGTTTTTT.

The chain has TRBV12-3 or TRBV12-4 and TRBJ2-5; 8 nucleotides match TRBD2. Trimming cost V 1 base and J 12 bases; bases outside gene matches: 4. The CDR3 contains 12 residues. As DNA, the CDR3 is TGTGCCAGCAGTTTAGAGCGGGAGCATGAGTACTTC. This sequence encodes CASSLEREHEYF.

The chain employs TRBV2 and TRBJ1-2; TRBD1 matches at 11 bases. The V gene's germline CDR1 is SNHLY and CDR2 FYNNEI. Germline trimming cut 4 bases from V and 2 bases from J; bases unmatched to any gene: 6. The CDR3 totals 16 residues. CDR3: CASSGDRGTPNYGYTF. DNA of the CDR3: TGTGCCAGCAGTGGGGACAGGGGGACTCCGAACTATGGCTACACCTTC.

This chain uses TRBV7-9 with TRBJ1-1; D uncertain. There are 13 residues in the CDR3. Germline CDR1 SEHNR, CDR2 FQNEAQ (reference sequence). The V end was cut by 6 bases, the J end by 1 base, with 9 bases between. The DNA for the CDR3 is TGTGCCAGCAGAGACAACCCGAACACTGAAGCTTTCTTT. This translates into CASRDNPNTEAFF. Combining the CDR3 with reference TRBV7-9 and TRBJ1-1 gives the whole variable domain DTGVSQNPRHKITKRGQNVTFRCDPISEHNRLYWYRQTLGQGPEFLTYFQNEAQLEKSRLLSDRFSAERPKGSFSTLEIQRTEQGDSAMYLCASRDNPNTEAFFGQGTRLTVV.

With regard to this clonotype: Germline and junction disagree at one end, which may indicate a read error. The CDR3 DNA sequence: TGTTCCAGCCAGTACTCTGGGGCCAACGTCCTGACTTTC. It yields the protein CSSQYSGANVLTF. The V call is TRBV14, the J call TRBJ2-6; no reliable D call. This CDR3 is built from 13 residues. Germline-derived CDR1 and CDR2 are SGHDN and FVKESK.

The chain couples TRBV29-1 to TRBJ2-1; tentative D call: TRBD1 (5 bases). The DNA end favors TRBJ2-7, so the J call may be wrong. From germline, CDR1 is SQVTM and CDR2 ANQGSEA. This CDR3 has 12 amino acids. CDR3: CSGSDTPYEQYF. The CDR3 nucleotides are TGCAGCGGCTCGGACACCCCGTACGAGCAGTACTTC.

The rearrangement uses TRBV19 and TRBJ2-5, with TRBD2 matching 8 bases. The CDR3 runs 16 residues. CDR1 and CDR2 from the germline V gene are LNHDA and SQIVND (reference sequence). The V gene end was trimmed by 7 bases and the J gene end by 3 bases; junction bases not matched to a gene: 13. The CDR3 protein is CASNPLPGLGKETQYF. CDR3 nucleotide sequence: TGTGCCAGTAATCCCCTCCCGGGACTAGGGAAAGAGACCCAGTACTTC.